The 20 T cell receptor beta chains listed next were all sequenced from one sample in a study of response to subunit inactivated influenza vaccine. TCRdb used MiXCR to reprocess the RT-PCR reads, holding one entry per CDR3 protein. The data show 200,000 to 300,000 distinct CDR3 sequences, with 12% seen just once and 7.8% held by the top ten. This specimen consisted of non-naive T cells sorted from PBMCs, obtained roughly 15 days before vaccination. Receptors were obtained from a man aged 50 or older who received an inactivated influenza vaccine.

The V gene is TRBV7-2, the J gene TRBJ2-1, with a possible D match to TRBD2 (6 bases). This CDR3 has 15 residues. V was trimmed by 5 bases and J by 0 bases, leaving 11 bases between them. The germline V gene encodes CDR1 SGHTA and CDR2 FQGNSA. The DNA of the CDR3 is TGTGCCAGCAGCCCGGACTACAGCTCCTACAATGAGCAGTTCTTC. This sequence encodes CASSPDYSSYNEQFF.

This clonotype has only a few counts. The genes are TRBV7-9 and TRBJ1-2; D is perhaps TRBD1 (6 bases). Germline CDR1 reads SEHNR; CDR2 reads FQNEAQ (reference sequence). The CDR3 has 15 residues. V lost 3 bases to trimming and J lost 6 bases, with 17 bases between them. This chain's CDR3 is CASSFSQGIIDGYTF. CDR3 nucleotides: TGTGCCAGCAGCTTCTCACAGGGAATAATAGATGGCTACACCTTC.

This clonotype was seen only a few times. V gene TRBV7-2 combines with J gene TRBJ2-4; 13 nucleotides align to TRBD2. The CDR3 extends over 15 amino acids. The germline V gene has CDR1 SGHTA and CDR2 FQGNSA. J lost 6 bases, V lost 4 bases, and 3 bases had no gene match. The CDR3: CASSSTSGRTNIQYF. CDR3 sequence (DNA): TGTGCCAGCAGCTCGACTAGCGGGAGGACAAACATTCAGTACTTC. The variable domain in full, completed from reference TRBV7-2 and TRBJ2-4, reads GAGVSQSPSNKVTEKGKDVELRCDPISGHTALYWYRQSLGQGLEFLIYFQGNSAPDKSGLPSDRFSAERTGGSVSTLTIQRTQQEDSAVYLCASSSTSGRTNIQYFGAGTRLSVL.

This clonotype was seen only a few times. The genes are TRBV5-1 and TRBJ2-1; D gene ambiguous. The CDR3 extends over 17 amino acids. Germline-derived CDR1 and CDR2 are SGHRS and YFSETQ. V was shortened by 0 bases and J by 6 bases, with 19 bases between the two germline ends. DNA for the CDR3: TGCGCCAGCAGCTTGGAGGTCGCGGCCAGTTTGGCCAATGAGCAGTTCTTC. Translated, it gives CASSLEVAASLANEQFF.

This rearrangement joins TRBV12-3 or TRBV12-4 to TRBJ1-2; 8 bases are a match to TRBD1. The CDR3 contains 16 residues. Trimming took 2 bases from V and 4 from J; bases not matched to a gene: 9. CDR3 coding DNA: TGTGCCAGCAGTTTAACTTGGAACAGGGGGGGCTATGGCTACACCTTC. This sequence encodes CASSLTWNRGGYGYTF.

This clonotype was counted between two and nine times. This chain joins TRBV10-3 and TRBJ2-2; unclear D gene. This CDR3 has 13 residues. Between the trimmed V and J ends, which lost 4 bases and 4 bases, there was a span of 7 bases. Germline lookup yields CDR1 ENHRY and CDR2 SYGVKD. The CDR3 DNA follows: TGTGCCATCAGTGGATCAGTCACCGGGGAGCTGTTTTTT. This codes for CAISGSVTGELFF.

The chain is built from TRBV28 and TRBJ1-3, with a weak D call TRBD1 (6 bases). The V gene's germline CDR1 is MDHEN and CDR2 SYDVKM. The CDR3 runs 14 residues. With 6 bases removed from V and 0 bases from J, the gap between germline ends came to 9 bases. CDR3 loop: CASRGTSSGNTIYF. For the CDR3, the DNA is TGTGCCAGCAGAGGGACAAGCTCTGGAAACACCATATATTTT.

There are many counts of this clonotype. The genes are TRBV28 and TRBJ2-4; 11 bases fit TRBD2. Germline V gene sequence: CDR1 MDHEN, CDR2 SYDVKM. The CDR3 consists of 14 residues. The J segment lost 9 bases and the V segment lost 8 bases, leaving 9 bases of the junction unmatched. The CDR3 loop reads CASASGRHITIQYF. Here the CDR3 DNA reads TGTGCCAGCGCTAGCGGGAGGCACATAACCATTCAGTACTTC.

The chain couples TRBV18 to TRBJ1-2; 8 bases match TRBD1. In germline, CDR1 is KGHSH, CDR2 LQKENI. The CDR3 consists of 19 residues. J lost 0 bases, V lost 1 base, and 13 bases had no gene match. The CDR3 DNA is TGTGCCAGCTCACCACGAGCCGGACAGGGATCCTCTTCTAACTATGGCTACACCTTC. This translates into CASSPRAGQGSSSNYGYTF. The full variable domain, its missing parts supplied by reference TRBV18 and TRBJ1-2, is NAGVMQNPRHLVRRRGQEARLRCSPMKGHSHVYWYRQLPEEGLKFMVYLQKENIIDESGMPKERFSAEFPKEGPSILRIQQVVRGDSAAYFCASSPRAGQGSSSNYGYTFGSGTRLTVV.

This chain uses TRBV20-1 with TRBJ2-5; D possibly corresponds to TRBD1 (5 bases). The V end lost 7 bases, the J end lost 2 bases, and 14 bases lay between the germline ends. Germline values: CDR1 DFQATT, CDR2 SNEGSKA (reference sequence). The CDR3 runs 13 residues. DNA for the CDR3: TGCAGTGTCGCGACAGCTTCTCAAGAGACCCAGTACTTC. The encoded protein is CSVATASQETQYF.

This chain joins TRBV11-1 and TRBJ1-3; D may be TRBD1 (5 bases). V gave up 1 base and J gave up 2 bases, with 18 bases separating them. Germline V gene lookup returns CDR1 SGHAT and CDR2 FQDESV (reference sequence). CDR3 size: 18 residues. CDR3 residues: CASSLGGAALSPGNTIYF. CDR3 DNA: TGTGCCAGCAGCTTAGGTGGGGCAGCGTTGAGTCCTGGAAACACCATATATTTT.

This chain uses TRBV7-9 with TRBJ1-6, with 9 bases lining up with TRBD1. This CDR3 region has 16 residues. The germline gives CDR1 SEHNR, CDR2 FQNEAQ (reference sequence). The V segment lost 3 bases and the J segment 10 bases; nucleotides outside the gene matches: 10. CDR3 protein: CASSFLLRTGESPLHF. The CDR3 coding sequence is TGTGCCAGCAGCTTTTTATTGAGGACAGGGGAATCACCCCTCCACTTT. Full variable domain (outside the CDR3, taken from reference TRBV7-9 and TRBJ1-6): DTGVSQNPRHKITKRGQNVTFRCDPISEHNRLYWYRQTLGQGPEFLTYFQNEAQLEKSRLLSDRFSAERPKGSFSTLEIQRTEQGDSAMYLCASSFLLRTGESPLHFGNGTRLTVT.

This clonotype has more than one count but fewer than ten. The CDR3 DNA is TGTGCCACCAGCCCGGAGGGGGAGACCCAGTACTTC. This sequence encodes CATSPEGETQYF. The rearrangement uses TRBV15 and TRBJ2-5, with a tentative D call TRBD2 (6 bases). Germline V gives CDR1 LNHNV, CDR2 YYDKDF (reference sequence). Trimming shortened V by 5 bases and J by 5 bases, and 9 bases separated the two germline ends. CDR3 length: 12 residues.

The rearrangement joins TRBV5-1 to TRBJ2-3; 7 bases are shared with TRBD1. V was clipped by 4 bases and J by 0 bases; unmatched bases: 8. Germline CDR1 SGHRS, CDR2 YFSETQ. The CDR3 has 16 amino acids. For the CDR3, the DNA is TGCGCCAGCAGCGGATACGGGACAGCTAGCACAGATACGCAGTATTTT. Amino acid sequence: CASSGYGTASTDTQYF. The variable domain in full, with the rest retrieved from reference TRBV5-1 and TRBJ2-3, is KAGVTQTPRYLIKTRGQQVTLSCSPISGHRSVSWYQQTPGQGLQFLFEYFSETQRNKGNFPGRFSGRQFSNSRSEMNVSTLELGDSALYLCASSGYGTASTDTQYFGPGTRLTVL.

This chain links TRBV27 with TRBJ2-1; D ambiguous. Trimming removed 6 bases at V and 0 bases at J, with 15 bases between. The germline V gene encodes CDR1 MNHEY and CDR2 SMNVEV (reference sequence). This CDR3 region has 16 residues. CDR3 in DNA: TGTGCCAGCAGCAACCTACTTTACAGCTCCTACAATGAGCAGTTCTTC. It encodes CASSNLLYSSYNEQFF.

The table lists this clonotype with a few counts. The gene calls are TRBV6-1 and TRBJ2-7, with TRBD1 as a possible D gene (6 bases). The CDR3 is 13 amino acids. V was pared by 6 bases and J by 2 bases, with 11 bases between. From germline, CDR1 is MNHNS and CDR2 SASEGT. The CDR3 reads CASRQGHPYEQYF. CDR3 bases: TGTGCCAGCAGACAGGGTCATCCCTACGAGCAGTACTTC.

This clonotype was seen a handful of times. The chain uses TRBV5-1 and TRBJ2-1; D might be TRBD1 (6 bases). The V and J ends lost 4 bases and 8 bases respectively, with 25 bases between them. In germline, CDR1 is SGHRS, CDR2 YFSETQ. The CDR3 covers 17 residues. This CDR3 reads CASSAGVFGFLPDEQFF. The CDR3, as DNA: TGCGCCAGCAGCGCAGGGGTCTTTGGCTTTCTACCCGATGAGCAGTTCTTC.

The sample holds many counts of this clonotype. The chain carries TRBV27 and TRBJ2-3; no reliable D call. CDR1 is MNHEY and CDR2 is SMNVEV in the germline V gene (reference sequence). The CDR3 is 15 residues long. Trimming removed 7 bases from V and 4 bases from J, with 18 bases in between. The CDR3 DNA reads TGTGCCAGCATGGGTAAAGGGTTCACCGCAGATACGCAGTATTTT. Its translation is CASMGKGFTADTQYF.

This clonotype was counted many times. The V gene is TRBV7-9, the J gene TRBJ2-5; 7 nucleotides line up with TRBD1. Germline CDR1 reads SEHNR; CDR2 reads FQNEAQ (reference sequence). V dropped 0 bases and J dropped 4; count of bases not matched to a gene: 5. The CDR3 is 15 residues long. The CDR3 here is CASSLAQGSGETQYF. The CDR3 DNA is TGTGCCAGCAGCTTAGCACAGGGGTCGGGAGAGACCCAGTACTTC.

This clonotype has at least ten counts. The CDR3: CASSYVGRYEQYF. The CDR3 nucleotides read TGTGCCAGCAGTTACGTGGGCCGCTACGAGCAGTACTTC. The V gene is TRBV6-2 or TRBV6-3, the J gene TRBJ2-7, with D uncertain. V lost 2 bases and J 3 bases, leaving 8 bases between the germline ends. There are 13 residues in the CDR3. Germline assignment: CDR1 MNHEY and CDR2 SVGEGT.